One sample yielded the 19 T cell receptor beta chains listed below, sequenced in a study of T cells after yellow fever vaccination. Via MiXCR, TCRdb re-called the 5' RACE reads, giving one row per CDR3 protein. The sample holds approximately 580,000 distinct CDR3 sequences; around 17% are singletons and the top ten take around 16%. The sequencing here drew on PBMCs, taken 5 days after the first yellow fever vaccination. The receptors were sampled from a man between 18 and 35 years old who received the YFV17D yellow fever vaccine.

This clonotype was found a few times. The V gene is TRBV6-5, the J gene TRBJ2-3, with 7 nucleotides matching TRBD2. CDR3 length: 14 amino acids. Per germline, CDR1 MNHEY and CDR2 SVGAGI. Trimming at V came to 2 bases and at J to 7 bases, leaving 6 bases not matched to a gene. CDR3 amino acids: CASSYDPAGNTQYF. The CDR3 coding sequence is TGTGCCAGCAGTTACGACCCAGCGGGAAATACGCAGTATTTT.

This clonotype has just a few counts. This rearrangement joins TRBV5-1 to TRBJ2-1; 10 bases line up with TRBD1. Germline assignment: CDR1 SGHRS and CDR2 YFSETQ. The J segment lost 2 bases and the V segment lost 2 bases, leaving 10 bases of the junction unmatched. The CDR3 spans 18 residues. The CDR3 DNA follows: TGCGCCAGCAGCTTAAATGCCCGGGACAGGGGAACCTACAATGAGCAGTTCTTC. As protein: CASSLNARDRGTYNEQFF.

This clonotype was picked up a small number of times. V and J are TRBV10-3 and TRBJ2-2; D is undetermined. CDR3 length: 14 residues. The V end lost 1 base, the J end lost 1 base, and 4 bases lay between the germline ends. CDR1 is ENHRY and CDR2 is SYGVKD in the germline V gene. CDR3 amino acids: CAISEFQNTGELFF. The CDR3 DNA sequence: TGTGCCATCAGTGAGTTTCAGAACACCGGGGAGCTGTTTTTT.

This clonotype was recorded at least ten times. This chain joins TRBV6-1 and TRBJ2-3, with 11 positions matching TRBD2. Per the germline V gene, CDR1 is MNHNS and CDR2 is SASEGT. V shed 4 bases and J 5 bases; nucleotides not matched to a gene: 11. The CDR3 runs 17 residues. In DNA, the CDR3 is TGTGCCAGCAGTGGCCGTTTGACTAGCGGGGAATTAGATACGCAGTATTTT. Protein sequence: CASSGRLTSGELDTQYF.

This clonotype came up a few times. J is TRBJ2-6 and V is TRBV12-3 or TRBV12-4; D might be TRBD2 (6 bases). This CDR3 spans 16 amino acids. Deletions cut 6 bases from V and 0 bases from J, with 12 bases between. This chain's CDR3 is CASSGGGDSGANVLTF. DNA for the CDR3: TGTGCCAGCAGCGGCGGAGGGGACTCTGGGGCCAACGTCCTGACTTTC.

This clonotype was detected a few times. This chain uses TRBV20-1 with TRBJ2-1; TRBD2 aligns across 12 bases. V lost 3 bases, J lost 7 bases, and 10 bases stayed unmatched. CDR3 size: 16 residues. CDR1 is DFQATT and CDR2 is SNEGSKA in the germline V gene (reference sequence). CDR3 protein: CSARPSGGALWNEQFF. CDR3 sequence (DNA): TGCAGTGCTAGGCCTAGCGGGGGGGCCTTATGGAATGAGCAGTTCTTC.

The chain couples TRBV6-2 or TRBV6-3 to TRBJ2-1, with a weak D call TRBD2 (6 bases). The ends were cut back, 6 bases at V and 5 bases at J, with 17 bases in the middle. Germline V gene lookup returns CDR1 MNHEY and CDR2 SVGEGT. The CDR3 sequence is 15 residues long. The CDR3 DNA sequence: TGTGCCAGCAGCTCTCCGCGGCGGGGTGACAATGAGCAGTTCTTC. It encodes CASSSPRRGDNEQFF.

This clonotype was picked up a small number of times. J is TRBJ2-2 and V is TRBV5-1; 8 bases line up with TRBD2. This CDR3 comprises 15 residues. Germline assignment: CDR1 SGHRS and CDR2 YFSETQ. Trimming removed 2 bases from V and 3 bases from J; junction bases left unmatched: 3. Here the CDR3 reads CASSFYGGDTGELFF. The CDR3 DNA follows: TGCGCCAGCAGCTTTTACGGGGGGGACACCGGGGAGCTGTTTTTT.

This clonotype was counted many times. The V gene is TRBV5-1, the J gene TRBJ2-7; D perhaps matches TRBD2 (6 bases). Trimming left V 0 bases short and J 0 bases short, with 10 bases between. This CDR3 has 15 residues. Germline CDR1 SGHRS, CDR2 YFSETQ. CDR3 sequence: CASSLVPGGSYEQYV. Written as DNA, the CDR3 is TGCGCCAGCAGCTTGGTGCCCGGGGGCTCCTACGAGCAGTACGTC.

This chain joins TRBV29-1 and TRBJ2-3; 8 bases match TRBD1. J lost 5 bases, V lost 6 bases, and 4 bases had no gene match. The germline V gene encodes CDR1 SQVTM and CDR2 ANQGSEA. The CDR3 is made up of 12 amino acids. Here the CDR3 reads CSVDRAGDTQYF. For the CDR3, the DNA is TGCAGCGTGGACAGGGCCGGAGATACGCAGTATTTT.

This clonotype was seen more than once but under ten times. The chain carries TRBV29-1 and TRBJ2-3; 8 nucleotides line up with TRBD2. The CDR3 extends over 14 amino acids. Looked up from germline, CDR1 is SQVTM and CDR2 is ANQGSEA. With V trimmed by 5 bases and J by 0 bases, 4 bases remained unmatched. CDR3 in DNA: TGCAGCGTTTCCGGGGGGGCTAGCACAGATACGCAGTATTTT. Its protein is CSVSGGASTDTQYF.

The rearrangement joins TRBV7-2 to TRBJ1-1, with a tentative D call TRBD1 (5 bases). This CDR3 comprises 15 residues. Trimming pared 8 bases from V and 4 bases from J, leaving 20 bases between. The germline V gene encodes CDR1 SGHTA and CDR2 FQGNSA. As DNA, the CDR3 is TGTGCCAGCTTAAAGGGGAGGGATTTGGGCACTGAAGCTTTCTTT. This translates into CASLKGRDLGTEAFF.

This clonotype was seen more than once but under ten times. This CDR3 is CASSQGQAGTYNEQFF. In nucleotides, the CDR3 is TGCGCCAGCAGCCAAGGTCAGGCGGGGACCTACAATGAGCAGTTCTTC. This chain uses TRBV4-1 with TRBJ2-1; possible D gene TRBD2, 6 bases. Trimming cost V 1 base and J 2 bases, with 12 bases left between them. In germline, CDR1 is MGHRA, CDR2 YSYEKL. The length of the CDR3 is 16 residues.

The rearrangement links TRBV5-1 to TRBJ2-5; 7 positions match TRBD1. V trimming: 3 bases; J trimming: 3 bases; junction bases outside the gene matches: 2. CDR1 and CDR2 from the germline V gene are SGHRS and YFSETQ. The CDR3 has 13 residues. The CDR3 loop is CASSWGQKETQYF. CDR3 sequence (DNA): TGCGCCAGCAGCTGGGGACAGAAAGAGACCCAGTACTTC.

This clonotype has ten or more counts. The chain couples TRBV7-9 to TRBJ1-6; D not resolved. The CDR3 extends over 13 amino acids. The V and J ends lost 4 bases and 12 bases respectively, with 13 bases between them. CDR1 SEHNR and CDR2 FQNEAQ come from the germline V gene (reference sequence). The CDR3 reads CASSSTLPGPLHF. CDR3 coding DNA: TGTGCCAGCAGCTCGACATTACCGGGACCCCTCCACTTT.

The chain has TRBV9 and TRBJ2-3; D ambiguous. This CDR3 has 14 amino acids. V was trimmed by 6 bases and J by 4 bases, leaving 15 bases between them. The V gene's germline CDR1 is SGDLS and CDR2 YYNGEE. The CDR3 DNA sequence: TGTGCCAGCACCCTAGGGTCAGGCCCAGATACGCAGTATTTT. Protein sequence: CASTLGSGPDTQYF.

This clonotype was observed a handful of times. The V and J genes are TRBV7-9 and TRBJ2-7; weak D call: TRBD2 (5 bases). The germline gives CDR1 SEHNR, CDR2 FQNEAQ (reference sequence). The CDR3 is 16 residues long. Trimming took 1 base from V and 0 from J, leaving 13 bases between them. The CDR3 nucleotides read TGTGCCAGCAGCTTAGGGACGGGGAAGAGCTCCTACGAGCAGTACTTC. Protein sequence: CASSLGTGKSSYEQYF.

The chain is built from TRBV20-1 and TRBJ2-2; 11 bases are shared with TRBD2. CDR3 length equals 16 residues. Germline CDR1 DFQATT, CDR2 SNEGSKA (reference sequence). V was pared by 0 bases and J by 3 bases, with 3 bases of the junction left unmatched. The CDR3 bases are TGCAGTGCTAGAGAATTAGCGGGGGGGGACACCGGGGAGCTGTTTTTT. This gives the protein CSARELAGGDTGELFF.

This clonotype has just a few counts. CDR3 protein: CASSVGDGIAYEQYV. The CDR3 nucleotides are TGTGCCAGCAGCGTAGGGGACGGAATAGCCTACGAGCAGTACGTC. This chain links TRBV9 with TRBJ2-7, with D perhaps matching TRBD1 or TRBD2 (5 bases each). The V and J ends lost 0 bases and 2 bases respectively, with 12 bases between them. The CDR3 contains 15 residues. Germline CDR1 is SGDLS and CDR2 is YYNGEE.